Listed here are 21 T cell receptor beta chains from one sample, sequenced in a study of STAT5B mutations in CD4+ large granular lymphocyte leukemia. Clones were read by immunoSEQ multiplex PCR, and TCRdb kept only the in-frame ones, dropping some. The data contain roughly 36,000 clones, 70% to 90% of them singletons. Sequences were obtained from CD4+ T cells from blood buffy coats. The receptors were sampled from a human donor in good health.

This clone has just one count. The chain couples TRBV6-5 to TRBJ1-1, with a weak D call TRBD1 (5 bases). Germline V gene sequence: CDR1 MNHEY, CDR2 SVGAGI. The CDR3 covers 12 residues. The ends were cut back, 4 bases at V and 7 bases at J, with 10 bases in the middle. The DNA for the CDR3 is TGTGCCAGCAGTTCCAGGGCAGATGAAGCTTTCTTT. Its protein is CASSSRADEAFF.

CDR3 sequence (DNA): TGTGCCAGCAGTTACCCCCCGAACTCTTATGGCTACACCTTC. It yields the protein CASSYPPNSYGYTF. The rearrangement uses TRBV6-5 and TRBJ1-2, with D hard to call. Trimming shortened V by 2 bases and J by 5 bases, and 12 bases separated the two germline ends. Germline V gives CDR1 MNHEY, CDR2 SVGAGI. CDR3 length equals 14 residues.

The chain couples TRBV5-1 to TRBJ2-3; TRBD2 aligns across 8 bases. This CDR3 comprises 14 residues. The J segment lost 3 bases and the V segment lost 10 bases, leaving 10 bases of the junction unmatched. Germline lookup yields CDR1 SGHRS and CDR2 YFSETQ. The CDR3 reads CACSGGERTDTQYF. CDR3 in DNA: TGCGCCTGTTCGGGAGGGGAGAGGACAGATACGCAGTATTTT.

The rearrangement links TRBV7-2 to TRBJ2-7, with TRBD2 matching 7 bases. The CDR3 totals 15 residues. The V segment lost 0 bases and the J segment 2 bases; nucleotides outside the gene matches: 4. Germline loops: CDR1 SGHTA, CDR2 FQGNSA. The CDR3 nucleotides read TGTGCCAGCAGCTTAGCTCCCGGGGGGACCTACGAGCAGTACTTC. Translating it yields CASSLAPGGTYEQYF. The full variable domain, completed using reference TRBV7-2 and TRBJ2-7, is GAGVSQSPSNKVTEKGKDVELRCDPISGHTALYWYRQSLGQGLEFLIYFQGNSAPDKSGLPSDRFSAERTGGSVSTLTIQRTQQEDSAVYLCASSLAPGGTYEQYFGPGTRLTVT.

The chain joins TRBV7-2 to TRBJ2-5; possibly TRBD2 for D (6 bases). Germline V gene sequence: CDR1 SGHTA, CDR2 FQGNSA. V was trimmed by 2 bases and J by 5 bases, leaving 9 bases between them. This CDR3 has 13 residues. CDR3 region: CASSLQRGETQYF. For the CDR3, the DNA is TGTGCCAGCAGCTTACAACGGGGGGAGACCCAGTACTTC. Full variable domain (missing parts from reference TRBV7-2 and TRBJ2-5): GAGVSQSPSNKVTEKGKDVELRCDPISGHTALYWYRQSLGQGLEFLIYFQGNSAPDKSGLPSDRFSAERTGGSVSTLTIQRTQQEDSAVYLCASSLQRGETQYFGPGTRLLVL.

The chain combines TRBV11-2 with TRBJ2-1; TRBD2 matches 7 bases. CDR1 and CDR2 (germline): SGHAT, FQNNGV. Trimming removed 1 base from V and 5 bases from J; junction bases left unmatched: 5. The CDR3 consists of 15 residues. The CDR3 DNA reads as TGTGCCAGCAGCTTAGTGGCGGGGGAAGACAATGAGCAGTTCTTC. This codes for CASSLVAGEDNEQFF.

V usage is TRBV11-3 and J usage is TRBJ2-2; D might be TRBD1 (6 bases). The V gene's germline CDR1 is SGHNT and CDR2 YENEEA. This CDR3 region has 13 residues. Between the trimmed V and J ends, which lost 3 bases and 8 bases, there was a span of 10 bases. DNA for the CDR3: TGTGCCAGCAGCTTTAGGACAGCAGGGGAGCTGTTTTTT. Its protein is CASSFRTAGELFF.

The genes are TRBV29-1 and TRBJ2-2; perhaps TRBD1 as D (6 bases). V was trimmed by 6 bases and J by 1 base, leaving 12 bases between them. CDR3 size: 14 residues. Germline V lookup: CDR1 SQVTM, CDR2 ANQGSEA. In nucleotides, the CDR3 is TGCAGCGTCGTGGACAGTCGGAACACCGGGGAGCTGTTTTTT. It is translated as CSVVDSRNTGELFF.

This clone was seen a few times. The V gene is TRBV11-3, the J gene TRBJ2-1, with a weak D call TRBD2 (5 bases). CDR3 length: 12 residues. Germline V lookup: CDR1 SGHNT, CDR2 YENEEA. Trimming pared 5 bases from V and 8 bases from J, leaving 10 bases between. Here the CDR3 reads CASSPSGDEQFF. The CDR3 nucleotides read TGTGCCAGCAGCCCGTCCGGGGATGAGCAGTTCTTC.

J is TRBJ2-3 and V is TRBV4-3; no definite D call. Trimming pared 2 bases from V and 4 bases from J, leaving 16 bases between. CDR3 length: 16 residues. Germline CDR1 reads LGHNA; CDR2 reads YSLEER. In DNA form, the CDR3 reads TGCGCCAGCAGCCAACTTGCCCAGATTGGGTCAGATACGCAGTATTTT. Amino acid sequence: CASSQLAQIGSDTQYF.

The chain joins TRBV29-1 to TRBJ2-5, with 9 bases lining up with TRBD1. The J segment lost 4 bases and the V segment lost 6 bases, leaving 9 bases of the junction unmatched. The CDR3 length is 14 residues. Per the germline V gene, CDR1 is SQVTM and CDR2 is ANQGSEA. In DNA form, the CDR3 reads TGCAGCGTGTCGACAGGGGGACGTTTAGAGACCCAGTACTTC. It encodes CSVSTGGRLETQYF.

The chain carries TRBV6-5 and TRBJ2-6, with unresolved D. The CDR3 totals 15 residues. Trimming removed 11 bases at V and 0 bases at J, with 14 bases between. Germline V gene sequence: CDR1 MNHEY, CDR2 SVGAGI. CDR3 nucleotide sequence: TGTGCCGTAGGACCAACAGTCTCTGGGGCCAACGTCCTGACTTTC. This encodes CAVGPTVSGANVLTF.

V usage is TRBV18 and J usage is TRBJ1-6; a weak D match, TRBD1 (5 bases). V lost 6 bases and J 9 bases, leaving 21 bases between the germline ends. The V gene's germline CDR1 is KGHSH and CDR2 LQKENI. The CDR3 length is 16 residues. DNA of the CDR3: TGTGCCAGCTCGCCGCCCAACAGGTCCTCTGTTTCACCCCTCCACTTT. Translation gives CASSPPNRSSVSPLHF.

The CDR3: CASSLGMTSGTNTGELFF. The CDR3 DNA reads TGTGCCAGCAGCTTAGGGATGACTAGCGGGACGAACACCGGGGAGCTGTTTTTT. The chain carries TRBV7-2 and TRBJ2-2, with TRBD2 matching 11 bases. CDR1 is SGHTA, CDR2 FQGNSA, per germline. Trimming at V came to 1 base and at J to 0 bases, leaving 4 bases not matched to a gene. The CDR3 runs 18 residues.

The CDR3 protein is CASIGPRVGRETQYF. The CDR3, as DNA: TGTGCCAGCATCGGCCCCAGGGTGGGTCGAGAGACCCAGTACTTC. The gene calls are TRBV7-9 and TRBJ2-5, with a weak D call TRBD1 (5 bases). Trimming took 7 bases from V and 4 from J, leaving 19 bases between them. The length of the CDR3 is 15 residues. Germline CDR1 and CDR2: SEHNR and FQNEAQ (reference sequence).

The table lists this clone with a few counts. The chain's CDR3 is CAWAGTLSTDTQYF. CDR3 in DNA: TGTGCCTGGGCCGGGACTCTAAGCACAGATACGCAGTATTTT. The chain links TRBV30 to TRBJ2-3, with D perhaps TRBD2 (6 bases). Germline CDR1 is GTSNPN and CDR2 is SVGIG (reference sequence). This CDR3 has 14 amino acids. Trimming left V 5 bases short and J 0 bases short, with 12 bases between.

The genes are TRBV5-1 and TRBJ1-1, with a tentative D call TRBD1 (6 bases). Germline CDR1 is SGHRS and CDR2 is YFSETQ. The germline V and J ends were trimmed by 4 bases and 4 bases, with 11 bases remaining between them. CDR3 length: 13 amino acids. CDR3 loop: CASSKTRGTEAFF. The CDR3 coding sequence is TGCGCCAGCAGCAAGACCAGGGGCACTGAAGCTTTCTTT.

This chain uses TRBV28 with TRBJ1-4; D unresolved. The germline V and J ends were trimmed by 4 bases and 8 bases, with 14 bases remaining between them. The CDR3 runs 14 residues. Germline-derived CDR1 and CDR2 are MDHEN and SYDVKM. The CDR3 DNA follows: TGTGCCAGCAGTTATCGAGGGTTGCGGGAAAAACTGTTTTTT. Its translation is CASSYRGLREKLFF.

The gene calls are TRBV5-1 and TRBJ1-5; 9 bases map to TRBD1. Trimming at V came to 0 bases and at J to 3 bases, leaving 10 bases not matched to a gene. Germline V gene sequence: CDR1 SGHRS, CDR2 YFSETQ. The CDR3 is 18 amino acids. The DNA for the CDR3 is TGCGCCAGCAGCTTGGACGGGACAGGGATAATGCCCAATCAGCCCCAGCATTTT. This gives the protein CASSLDGTGIMPNQPQHF.

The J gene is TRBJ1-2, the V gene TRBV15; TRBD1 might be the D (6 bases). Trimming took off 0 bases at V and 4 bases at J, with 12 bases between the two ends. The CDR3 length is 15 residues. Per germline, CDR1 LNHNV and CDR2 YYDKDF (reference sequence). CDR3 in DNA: TGTGCCACCAGCAGAGAGGACAGCCTCGTCTATGGCTACACCTTC. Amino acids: CATSREDSLVYGYTF.

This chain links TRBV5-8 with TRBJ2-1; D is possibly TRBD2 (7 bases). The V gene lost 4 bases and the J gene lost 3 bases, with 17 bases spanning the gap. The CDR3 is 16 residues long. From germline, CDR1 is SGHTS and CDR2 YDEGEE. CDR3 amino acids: CASSGEGGALYNEQFF. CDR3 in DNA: TGTGCCAGCAGCGGGGAGGGGGGCGCCCTCTACAATGAGCAGTTCTTC. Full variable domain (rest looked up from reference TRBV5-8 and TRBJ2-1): EAGVTQSPTHLIKTRGQQATLRCSPISGHTSVYWYQQALGLGLQFLLWYDEGEERNRGNFPPRFSGRQFPNYSSELNVNALELEDSALYLCASSGEGGALYNEQFFGPGTRLTVL.